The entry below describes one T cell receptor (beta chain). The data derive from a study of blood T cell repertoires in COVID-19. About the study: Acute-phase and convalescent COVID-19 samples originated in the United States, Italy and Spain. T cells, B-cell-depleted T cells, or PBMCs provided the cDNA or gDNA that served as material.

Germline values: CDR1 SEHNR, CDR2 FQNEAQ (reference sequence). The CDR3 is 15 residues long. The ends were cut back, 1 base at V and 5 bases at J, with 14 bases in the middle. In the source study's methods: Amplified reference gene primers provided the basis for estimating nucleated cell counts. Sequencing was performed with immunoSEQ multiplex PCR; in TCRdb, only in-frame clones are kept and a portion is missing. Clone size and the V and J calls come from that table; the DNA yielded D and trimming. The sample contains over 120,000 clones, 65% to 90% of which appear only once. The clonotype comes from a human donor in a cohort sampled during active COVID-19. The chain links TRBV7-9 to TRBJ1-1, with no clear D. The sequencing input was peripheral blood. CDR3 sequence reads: CASSLDLGRVTEAFF. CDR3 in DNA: TGTGCCAGCAGCTTAGACCTAGGGAGAGTAACTGAAGCTTTCTTT. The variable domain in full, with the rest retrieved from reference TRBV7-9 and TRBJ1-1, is DTGVSQNPRHKITKRGQNVTFRCDPISEHNRLYWYRQTLGQGPEFLTYFQNEAQLEKSRLLSDRFSAERPKGSFSTLEIQRTEQGDSAMYLCASSLDLGRVTEAFFGQGTRLTVV.